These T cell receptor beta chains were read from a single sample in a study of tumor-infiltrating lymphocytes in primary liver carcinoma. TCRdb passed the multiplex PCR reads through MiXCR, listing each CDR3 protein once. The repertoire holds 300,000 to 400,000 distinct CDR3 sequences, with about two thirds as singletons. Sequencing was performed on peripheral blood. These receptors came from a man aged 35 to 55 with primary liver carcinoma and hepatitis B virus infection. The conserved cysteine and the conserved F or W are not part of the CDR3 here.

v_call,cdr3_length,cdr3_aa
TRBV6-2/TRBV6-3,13,ASTNPGSGANVLT
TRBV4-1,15,VSSQDDRGAGANVLT
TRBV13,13,ASSSSQGAGTESF
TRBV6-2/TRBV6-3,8,ASSSGGYT
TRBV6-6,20,ASSYLAGGPSHSPISYNEQF
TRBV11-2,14,SSILEGGYGTGELF
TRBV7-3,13,ASSILGGGCNELF
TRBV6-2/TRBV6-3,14,ASSYLTGANNQPQH
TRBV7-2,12,ASSLGVQAGPQH
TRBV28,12,ASIGTGWMTEAF
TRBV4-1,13,ASSQEPSRASEQY
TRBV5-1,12,ASSLISEGTEAF
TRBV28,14,ASSLLQGAVGNTIY
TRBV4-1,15,ASNQDQQGAQNGELF
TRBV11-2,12,ASSLVMMNTEAF
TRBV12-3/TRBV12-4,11,ASGPGQSYEQC
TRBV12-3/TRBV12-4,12,ASSTQGRDTEAF
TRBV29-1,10,SVKRSDTEAF
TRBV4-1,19,ASSQVPGQSFKARTNYGYT
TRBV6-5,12,ANRRLAVTDTQY
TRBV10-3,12,AISETGDSYEQY
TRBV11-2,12,ASSLGSPDNEQY
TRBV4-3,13,ASSQGSGGWDTQY
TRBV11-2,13,ASMLALGTAKEQY
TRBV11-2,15,ASSLGTSERSPDEQF
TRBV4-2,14,ASSHVHPDVQETQY
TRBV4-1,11,AGTHPLNTEAF
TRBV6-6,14,ASTPPTSGAKETQY
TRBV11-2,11,ASRPQGGTRHF
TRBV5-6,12,ASSRWDSSYGYT
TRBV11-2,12,ASTPFSSGNTIY
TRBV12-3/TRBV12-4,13,ASSLGTGGAGEQY
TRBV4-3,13,ASSQVAGGNTEAF
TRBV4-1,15,ASSQPPGFGAKNIQY
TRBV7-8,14,ASSLSAEQGAEKLF
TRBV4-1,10,ASSLQGYEQF
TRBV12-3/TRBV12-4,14,ASGLVPGQGANEQF
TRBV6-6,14,ASRHQDRGSNQPQH
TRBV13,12,ASSEGGPNNEQF